This TCR beta chain derives from a study of cytomegalovirus exposure and HLA in healthy donors (dated by TCRdb to the late 2010s). At the level of the whole study: An earlier analysis of roughly 500 of the donors reported more than 250 Gb of sequence data and 120 million or so unique TCR beta sequences from roughly 180 million T cells. An early release that covered about 600 HLA-typed donors contained approximately 290 gigabases of sequencing data and roughly 84 million unique TCR sequences. Among the approximately 400 genotyped donors, approximately 77% belonged to the genetic ancestry cluster associated with self-reported Caucasian donors. The aim of the study was to test whether cataloging public T cell receptors could identify signatures of past pathogen exposure. The study profiled the T cell repertoires of 550 to 700 subjects by immunosequencing and related them to cytomegalovirus serostatus. Besides the first cohort of roughly 660 subjects, a separate validation cohort made up of roughly 120 different subjects was used. To predict cytomegalovirus infection status, the study combined high-throughput TCR immunosequencing, statistical association of individual TCRs with disease status, and machine learning. A later analysis re-analyzed previously published TCR beta repertoires from roughly 690 donors and added high-resolution HLA genotyping to study TCR occurrence patterns. The later analysis used no new phenotypic data to find candidate immune exposures, relying instead on TCR beta sequences and their occurrence across donors. To decide whether each TCR beta V gene segment behaved as functional or pseudogenic, an earlier analysis of fewer than 750 of the donors relied on high-throughput TCR beta sequencing. Donor age, sex, ethnicity and CMV serostatus were collected together with the repertoire data. In a later genetic analysis, genome-wide SNP genotypes for about three fifths of the roughly 670 donors were used, and that subset was treated as a discovery cohort. Every discovery cohort repertoire had been produced on one sequencing platform. Both class I and class II loci were covered by HLA typing, at four-digit resolution. The number of typed donors differed by locus: about 629-630 for A, B, C, DRB1 and DQB1; approximately 520 for DQA1; 606 for DPA1; and 400 to 480 for DPB1. About 5 DR-DQ haplotypes were handled as single units for association and clustering, since linkage in the cohort was strong. Among a few hundred genotyped donors of the cohort, an average of approximately 250,000 unique TCR beta nucleotide sequences were sequenced per donor, about a sixth of them non-productive.

The CDR3 goes from the cysteine to the phenylalanine over 12 residues. Only the CDR3 region is kept as DNA, spanning 36 bases read in frame from base 1. V drops 6 bases and J drops 7 bases, leaving 9 bases in between. In the germline V gene (reference sequence), CDR1 corresponds to MNHEY and CDR2 to SMNVEV. The method behind the library was the immunoSEQ multiplex PCR assay. For the multiplex PCR, a mixture combining 60 forward primers for TCR Vbeta segments and 13 reverse primers for TCR Jbeta segments was used. Amplification of the CDR3 region of rearranged TCR beta genes was performed with a multiplex PCR assay on genomic DNA. The Illumina HiSeq System was used to sequence the amplified TCR beta libraries as 87-base-pair reads. In the source study's methods: A later analysis counted approximately 76 million unique TCR beta chains across the 666 repertoires, and roughly 11 million of these chains were shared by at least two donors. Raw reads were error-corrected and collapsed into unique sequences by a nearest-neighbor algorithm in which closely related sequences were merged to remove PCR and sequencing errors. To assign V, D and J gene segments, CDR3 sequences were aligned to IMGT reference sequences. Each retained sequence needed at least a six-nucleotide match to both a V gene segment and a J gene segment. A rearrangement was called productive if the CDR3 had no stop codons and remained in frame with V and J, and every other rearrangement was called non-productive. CDR3 was defined according to IMGT convention as the region running from the second conserved V-encoded cysteine to the conserved J-encoded phenylalanine. The earlier analysis of some 550 of the donors excluded any sequence lacking an unambiguous match to a single V gene segment. An earlier analysis of some 610 of the donors called V segments functional above 56.7% productive rearrangements and segregating when the between-donor standard deviation exceeded 5%. To diagnose cytomegalovirus status from the catalog of TCR beta chain sequences, a statistical classification framework was built. In a later analysis, V and J genes were assigned by comparing TCR nucleotide sequences against IMGT/GENE-DB human TR gene sequences. Using the TCRdist pipeline, a later analysis assigned CDR3 sequences along with most-parsimonious VDJ recombination scenarios. In a later analysis, every TCR beta chain was defined by the combination of its CDR3 amino acid sequence and its V-gene family, and reads without a unique V-gene family were dropped. In a later analysis, 450 to 600 highly shared, low-generation-probability nucleotide sequences were removed to address suspected cross-contamination and a sequencing artifact. For each public chain, a later analysis derived a clonal expansion index from normalized ranks of inferred template counts within each repertoire. Generation probabilities in a later analysis came from a VDJ recombination model fitted to out-of-frame rearrangements, and those results were checked against IGoR. Hypergeometric tests were used in a later analysis to score TCR-TCR, TCR-HLA and TCR-CMV co-occurrence, with a repertoire-size bias correction applied to the TCR pairs. A later analysis estimated false discovery rates by permuting HLA or CMV assignments 20 times. In a later analysis, co-occurring TCRs were grouped using DBSCAN, and TCRdist sequence similarity was added for clustering within HLA-allele-positive subsets. Repertoires with fewer than 30,000 or more than 120,000 public chains, plus five repertoires with anomalous nucleotide sharing, were excluded from co-occurrence clustering. TCRdb stores this immuneACCESS table with in-frame sequences only. Part of the clones is absent; in the studies checked, under half of the shortfall reflects unresolved V genes, and no reason is known for the rest. V and J calls and clone size are as listed in that table; D and trimming were resolved from the DNA. For this sample the table gives around 230,000 clones, of which 75% to 80% were detected only once. Clones ranked in the top ten supply approximately 1.8% of the sample.

The cohort consisted of hundreds of healthy bone marrow donors. Cohort members were all nominally healthy when sampled, although unrecorded immune exposures were likely present. The donor tested CMV seronegative and was one of the 352 seronegative cohort members. A peripheral blood sample was collected from each donor, and TCR beta sequencing was performed on peripheral blood mononuclear cells. Genomic DNA extraction from the blood cell samples was performed with the Qiagen DNeasy Blood Extraction Kit. What the research found in general, with its limitations: Because counts were too low, some 17 rarely observed V segments, including chromosome 9 orphons, were excluded from the earlier analysis of 587 of the donors. The presence/absence analyses assumed that sequencing depth was roughly uniform across donors, and that assumption may not be true. A further reported finding was that TCR beta sequences accurately predicted the HLA-A and HLA-B alleles for most subjects in the first cohort. In a later analysis, 15,000 to 20,000 TCR beta sequences were associated with specific HLA alleles at a false discovery rate of 0.05. The authors suggested that the approach could potentially be extended to other disease states and immunological phenotypes. Compared with the 666-donor mean, donors in an Asian-associated ancestry cluster had fewer N-insertions in productive TCRs, according to a later genetic analysis. In an earlier analysis of fewer than 750 of the donors, most TCR beta V segments were observed in productive rearrangements about 90% or about 30% of the time, broadly matching IMGT annotations. A total of 150 or so TCR beta chains were listed by the study as associated with cytomegalovirus. A few of the identified cytomegalovirus-associated TCR beta chains were confirmed in vitro to be specific for cytomegalovirus antigens. A later analysis found that HLA-associated TCR beta chains were more clonally expanded and had lower generation probabilities than equally common non-associated chains. A later analysis found that TCR association rates varied across HLA loci, with DRB1 alleles showing the most associated TCRs and HLA-C alleles the fewest. CMV serostatus was the only immune exposure information available for the cohort. Most TCR sequences were observed very rarely across donors, whereas some public TCRs were present in many individuals. According to a later analysis, most CMV-associated TCR beta chains appeared to be HLA-restricted, and the HLA associations seemed to be driven largely by CMV exposure. An association between a missense DCLRE1C variant and V-gene and J-gene trimming of TCR beta chains was found in a later genetic analysis and replicated in an independent cohort. Linkage disequilibrium might explain the correlated functional status among segregating V segments, but an unknown experimental factor could not be ruled out. The sequencing pipeline was judged likely to have produced a cluster of highly shared sequence variants as a technical artifact. In a later analysis, several top co-occurrence clusters were reported to appear linked to parvovirus B19, influenza, CMV and Epstein-Barr virus. Because some donors lacked HLA typing at each locus, the association tests relied only on the typed subset. The cohort was sequenced for TCR beta chains only, and without alpha or paired-chain data the features that could be detected were limited. The classifier was reported to diagnose cytomegalovirus status with high specificity and sensitivity in both the original cohort and the validation cohort. Assigning TCR associations to individual alleles was difficult when HLA alleles, especially DR and DQ, strongly co-occurred. Some IMGT-functional V segments, including TRBV6-2 and TRBV6-3, could not be told apart with the 87-base-pair reads, so those segments were excluded.

Details on this clone: Its antigen is currently not known. There are no base qualities to consult, and no much larger clone falls within one base.

Sequenced sample: PBMCs. This sequence was found in a male donor in good health and CMV-seronegative. The chain links TRBV27 with TRBJ2-2, with the identity of the D gene unclear. In nucleotides, the sequence is TGTGCCAGCAGCCTCCTAGTCGGGGAGCTGTTTTTT. The resulting protein is CASSLLVGELFF.